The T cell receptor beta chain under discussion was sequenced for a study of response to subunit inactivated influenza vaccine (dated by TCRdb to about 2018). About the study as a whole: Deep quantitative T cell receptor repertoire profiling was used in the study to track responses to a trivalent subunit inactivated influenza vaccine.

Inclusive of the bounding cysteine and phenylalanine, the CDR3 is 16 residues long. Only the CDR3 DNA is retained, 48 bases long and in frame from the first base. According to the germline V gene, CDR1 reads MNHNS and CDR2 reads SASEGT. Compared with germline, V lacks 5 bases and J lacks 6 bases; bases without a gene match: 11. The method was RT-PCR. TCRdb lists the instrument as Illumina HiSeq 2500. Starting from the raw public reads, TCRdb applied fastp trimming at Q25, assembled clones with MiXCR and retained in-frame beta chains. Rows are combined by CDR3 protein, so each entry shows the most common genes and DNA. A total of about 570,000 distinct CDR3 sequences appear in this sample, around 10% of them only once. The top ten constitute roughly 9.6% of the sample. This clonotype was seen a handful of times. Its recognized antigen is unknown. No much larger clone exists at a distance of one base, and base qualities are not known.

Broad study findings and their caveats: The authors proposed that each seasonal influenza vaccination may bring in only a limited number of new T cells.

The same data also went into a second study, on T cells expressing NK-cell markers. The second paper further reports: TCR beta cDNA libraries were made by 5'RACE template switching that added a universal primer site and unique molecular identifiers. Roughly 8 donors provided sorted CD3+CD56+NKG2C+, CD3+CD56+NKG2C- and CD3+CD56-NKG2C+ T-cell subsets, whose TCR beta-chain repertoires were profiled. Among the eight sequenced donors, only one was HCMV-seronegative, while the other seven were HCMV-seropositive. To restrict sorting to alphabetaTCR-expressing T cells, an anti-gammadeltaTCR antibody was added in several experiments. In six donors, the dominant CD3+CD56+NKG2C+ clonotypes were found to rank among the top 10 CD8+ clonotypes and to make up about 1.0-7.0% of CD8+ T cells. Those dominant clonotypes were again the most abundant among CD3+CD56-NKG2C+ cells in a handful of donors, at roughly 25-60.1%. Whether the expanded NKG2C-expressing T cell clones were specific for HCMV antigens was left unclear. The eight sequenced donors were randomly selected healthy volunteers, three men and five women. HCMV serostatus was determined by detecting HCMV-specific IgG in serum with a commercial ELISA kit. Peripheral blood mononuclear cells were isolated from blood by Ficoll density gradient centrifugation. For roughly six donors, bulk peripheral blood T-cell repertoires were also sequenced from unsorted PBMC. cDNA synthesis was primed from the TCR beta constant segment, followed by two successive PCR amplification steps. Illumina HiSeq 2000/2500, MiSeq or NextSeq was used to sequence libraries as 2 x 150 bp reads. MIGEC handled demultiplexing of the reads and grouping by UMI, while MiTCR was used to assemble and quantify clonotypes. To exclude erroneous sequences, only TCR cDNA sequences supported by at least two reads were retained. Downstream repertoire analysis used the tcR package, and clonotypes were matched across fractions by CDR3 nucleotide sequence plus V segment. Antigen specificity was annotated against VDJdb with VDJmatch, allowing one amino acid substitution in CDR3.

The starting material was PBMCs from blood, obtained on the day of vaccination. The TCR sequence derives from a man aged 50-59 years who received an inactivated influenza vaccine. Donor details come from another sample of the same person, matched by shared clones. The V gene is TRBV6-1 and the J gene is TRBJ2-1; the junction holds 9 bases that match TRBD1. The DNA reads TGTGCCAGCAGTACCCTAGGACAGGGGAAAGGCAATGAGCAGTTCTTC. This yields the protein CASSTLGQGKGNEQFF.